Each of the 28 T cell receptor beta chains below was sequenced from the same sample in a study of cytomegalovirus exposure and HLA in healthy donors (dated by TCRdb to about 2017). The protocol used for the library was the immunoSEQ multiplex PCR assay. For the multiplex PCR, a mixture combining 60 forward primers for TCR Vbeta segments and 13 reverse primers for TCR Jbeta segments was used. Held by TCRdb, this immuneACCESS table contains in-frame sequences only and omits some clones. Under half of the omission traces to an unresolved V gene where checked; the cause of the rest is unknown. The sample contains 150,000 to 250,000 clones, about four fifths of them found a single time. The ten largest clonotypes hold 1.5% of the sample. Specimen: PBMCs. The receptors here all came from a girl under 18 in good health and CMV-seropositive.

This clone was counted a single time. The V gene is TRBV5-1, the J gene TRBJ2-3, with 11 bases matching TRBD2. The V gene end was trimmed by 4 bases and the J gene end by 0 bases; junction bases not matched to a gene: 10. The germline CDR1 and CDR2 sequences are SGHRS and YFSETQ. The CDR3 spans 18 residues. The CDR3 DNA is TGCGCCAGCAGCCGCGCCCGTAGCGGGGGGGAAAGCACAGATACGCAGTATTTT. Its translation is CASSRARSGGESTDTQYF.

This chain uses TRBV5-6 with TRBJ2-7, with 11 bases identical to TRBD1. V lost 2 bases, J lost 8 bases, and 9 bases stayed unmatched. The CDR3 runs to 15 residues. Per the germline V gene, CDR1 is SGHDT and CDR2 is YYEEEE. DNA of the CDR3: TGTGCCAGCAGCTTCGGGGACAGGGGGGTCTTGAAGCAGTACTTC. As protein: CASSFGDRGVLKQYF.

For the CDR3, the DNA is TGTGCCATCAGTGAGTTGGTGACAGGGGGCACTGAAGCTTTCTTT. The encoded protein is CAISELVTGGTEAFF. J is TRBJ1-1 and V is TRBV10-3, with 9 nucleotides matching TRBD1. Germline CDR1 reads ENHRY; CDR2 reads SYGVKD. V lost 1 base to trimming and J lost 4 bases; unmatched junction nucleotides: 4. The CDR3 runs to 15 residues.

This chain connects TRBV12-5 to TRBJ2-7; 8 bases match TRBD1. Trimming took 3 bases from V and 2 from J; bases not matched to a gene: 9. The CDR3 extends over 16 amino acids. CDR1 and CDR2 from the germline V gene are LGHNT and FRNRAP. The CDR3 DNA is TGTGCTAGTGGTTTTCGACGACAGGGGAAAACCTACGAGCAGTACTTC. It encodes CASGFRRQGKTYEQYF.

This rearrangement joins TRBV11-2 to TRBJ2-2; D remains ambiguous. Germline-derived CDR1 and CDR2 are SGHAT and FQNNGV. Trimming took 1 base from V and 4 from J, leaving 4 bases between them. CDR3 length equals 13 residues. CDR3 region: CASSLAPTGELFF. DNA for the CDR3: TGTGCCAGCAGCTTAGCTCCCACCGGGGAGCTGTTTTTT.

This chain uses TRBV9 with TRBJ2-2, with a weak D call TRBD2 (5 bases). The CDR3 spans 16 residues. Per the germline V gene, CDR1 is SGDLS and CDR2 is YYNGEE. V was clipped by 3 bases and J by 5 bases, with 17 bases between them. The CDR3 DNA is TGTGCCAGCAGCGCGGGATTGCGGCTCGAGACCGGGGAGCTGTTTTTT. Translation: CASSAGLRLETGELFF.

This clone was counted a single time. The CDR3 coding sequence is TGTGCCAGCAGCTTGGCGGGGAGACAAGGTGAAAAACTGTTTTTT. As protein: CASSLAGRQGEKLFF. V and J are TRBV5-4 and TRBJ1-4; D is unresolved. Trimming took off 0 bases at V and 7 bases at J, with 13 bases between the two ends. CDR1 SGHNT and CDR2 YYREEE come from the germline V gene (reference sequence). There are 15 residues in the CDR3.

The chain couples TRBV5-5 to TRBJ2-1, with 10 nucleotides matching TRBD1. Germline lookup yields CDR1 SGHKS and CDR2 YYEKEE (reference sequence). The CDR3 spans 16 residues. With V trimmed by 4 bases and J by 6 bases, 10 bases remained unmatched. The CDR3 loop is CASSVTGTGVGNEQFF. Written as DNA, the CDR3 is TGTGCCAGCAGCGTAACCGGGACAGGGGTAGGCAATGAGCAGTTCTTC.

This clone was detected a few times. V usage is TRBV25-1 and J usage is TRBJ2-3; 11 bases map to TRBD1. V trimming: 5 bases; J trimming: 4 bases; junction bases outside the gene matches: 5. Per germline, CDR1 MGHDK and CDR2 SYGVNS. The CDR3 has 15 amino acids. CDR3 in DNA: TGTGCCAGCAGTCTAGGACAGGGGGCCGCAGATACGCAGTATTTT. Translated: CASSLGQGAADTQYF.

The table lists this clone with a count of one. CDR3 nucleotide sequence: TGTGCCAGCAGCTTTGCGGGGGCGGATACGCAGTATTTT. Its translation is CASSFAGADTQYF. The chain is built from TRBV7-2 and TRBJ2-3; TRBD2 is a possible D gene (7 bases). Germline assignment: CDR1 SGHTA and CDR2 FQGNSA. The CDR3 covers 13 residues. V was clipped by 3 bases and J by 6 bases, with 10 bases between them. The variable domain in full, completed from reference TRBV7-2 and TRBJ2-3, reads GAGVSQSPSNKVTEKGKDVELRCDPISGHTALYWYRQSLGQGLEFLIYFQGNSAPDKSGLPSDRFSAERTGGSVSTLTIQRTQQEDSAVYLCASSFAGADTQYFGPGTRLTVL.

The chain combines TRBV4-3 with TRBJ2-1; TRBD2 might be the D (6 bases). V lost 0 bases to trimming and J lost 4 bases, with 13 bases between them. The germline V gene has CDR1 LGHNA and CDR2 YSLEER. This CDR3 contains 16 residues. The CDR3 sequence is CASSQEGGRSYNEQFF. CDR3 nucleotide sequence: TGCGCCAGCAGCCAAGAGGGGGGACGGAGTTACAATGAGCAGTTCTTC.

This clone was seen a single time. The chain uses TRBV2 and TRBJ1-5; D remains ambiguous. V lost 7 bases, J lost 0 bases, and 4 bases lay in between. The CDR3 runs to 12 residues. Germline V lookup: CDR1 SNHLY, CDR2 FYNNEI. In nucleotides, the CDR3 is TGTGCCAGCACGGGTAGCAATCAGCCCCAGCATTTT. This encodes CASTGSNQPQHF.

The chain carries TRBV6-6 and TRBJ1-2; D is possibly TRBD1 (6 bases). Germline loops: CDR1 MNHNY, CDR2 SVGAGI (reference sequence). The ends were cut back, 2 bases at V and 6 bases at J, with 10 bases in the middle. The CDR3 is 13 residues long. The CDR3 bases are TGTGCCAGCAGTTACCTACAGGGTGATGGCTACACCTTC. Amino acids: CASSYLQGDGYTF.

The CDR3 spells CASSPRQGASLGETQYF. In DNA form, the CDR3 reads TGTGCCAGCTCACCCCGACAGGGGGCGTCCCTCGGGGAGACCCAGTACTTC. This chain connects TRBV18 to TRBJ2-5; 10 nucleotides match TRBD1. Germline V gene sequence: CDR1 KGHSH, CDR2 LQKENI. This CDR3 has 17 residues. V gave up 3 bases and J gave up 5 bases; unmatched junction bases: 12.

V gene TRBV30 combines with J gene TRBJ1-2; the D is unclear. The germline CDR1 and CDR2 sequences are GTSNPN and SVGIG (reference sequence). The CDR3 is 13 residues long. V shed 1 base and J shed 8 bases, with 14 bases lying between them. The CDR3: CAWSGEAVKGYTF. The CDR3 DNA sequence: TGTGCCTGGAGTGGAGAGGCAGTGAAAGGCTACACCTTC. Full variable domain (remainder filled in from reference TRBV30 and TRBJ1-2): SQTIHQWPATLVQPVGSPLSLECTVEGTSNPNLYWYRQAAGRGLQLLFYSVGIGQISSEVPQNLSASRPQDRQFILSSKKLLLSDSGFYLCAWSGEAVKGYTFGSGTRLTVV.

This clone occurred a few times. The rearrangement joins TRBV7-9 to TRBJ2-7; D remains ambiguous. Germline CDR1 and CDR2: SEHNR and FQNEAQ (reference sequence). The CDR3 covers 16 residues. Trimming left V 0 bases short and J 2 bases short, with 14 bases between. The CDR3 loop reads CASSLAGRTLTYEQYF. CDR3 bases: TGTGCCAGCAGCTTAGCGGGCAGAACCTTAACCTACGAGCAGTACTTC.

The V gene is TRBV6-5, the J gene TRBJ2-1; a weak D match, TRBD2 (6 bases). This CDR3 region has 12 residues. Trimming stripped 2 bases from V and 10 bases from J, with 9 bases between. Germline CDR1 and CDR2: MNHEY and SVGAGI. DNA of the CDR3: TGTGCCAGCAGTTACCTGGAGGGCGAGCAGTTCTTC. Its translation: CASSYLEGEQFF.

The CDR3 is CASSHRGQGGPYEQYF. DNA of the CDR3: TGTGCCAGCAGCCACCGGGGACAGGGGGGACCCTACGAGCAGTACTTC. The chain recombines TRBV5-6 with TRBJ2-7; 11 bases fit TRBD1. This CDR3 has 16 amino acids. Unmatched junction bases numbered 8, after V lost 4 bases and J lost 2 bases. Germline V gene lookup returns CDR1 SGHDT and CDR2 YYEEEE.

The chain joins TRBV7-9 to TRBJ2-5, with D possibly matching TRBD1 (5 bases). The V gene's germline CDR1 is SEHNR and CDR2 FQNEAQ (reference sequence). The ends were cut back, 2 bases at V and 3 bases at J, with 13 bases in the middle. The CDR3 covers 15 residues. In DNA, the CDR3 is TGTGCCAGCAGCTTACTTCCGGGCAGGGAAGAGACCCAGTACTTC. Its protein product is CASSLLPGREETQYF.

In DNA form, the CDR3 reads TGTGCCTGGACGACAGGGATGGGCACCGGGGAGCTGTTTTTT. It encodes CAWTTGMGTGELFF. This chain joins TRBV30 and TRBJ2-2, with TRBD1 matching over 7 bases. Germline V lookup: CDR1 GTSNPN, CDR2 SVGIG (reference sequence). This CDR3 comprises 14 residues. V dropped 4 bases and J dropped 4; count of bases not matched to a gene: 6. Looking up the rest from reference TRBV30 and TRBJ2-2 gives the full variable domain: SQTIHQWPATLVQPVGSPLSLECTVEGTSNPNLYWYRQAAGRGLQLLFYSVGIGQISSEVPQNLSASRPQDRQFILSSKKLLLSDSGFYLCAWTTGMGTGELFFGEGSRLTVL.

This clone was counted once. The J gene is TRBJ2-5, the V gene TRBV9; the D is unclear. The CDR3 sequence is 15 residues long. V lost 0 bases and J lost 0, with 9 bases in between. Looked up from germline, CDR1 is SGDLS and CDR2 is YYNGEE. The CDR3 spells CASSVGNSNQETQYF. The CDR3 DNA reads TGTGCCAGCAGCGTAGGTAACAGCAACCAAGAGACCCAGTACTTC.

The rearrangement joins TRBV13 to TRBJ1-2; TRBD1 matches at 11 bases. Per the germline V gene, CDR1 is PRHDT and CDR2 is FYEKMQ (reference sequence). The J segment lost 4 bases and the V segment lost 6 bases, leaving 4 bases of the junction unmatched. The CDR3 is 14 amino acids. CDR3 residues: CASRGTGGAYGYTF. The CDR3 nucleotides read TGTGCCAGCAGGGGGACAGGGGGGGCCTATGGCTACACCTTC.

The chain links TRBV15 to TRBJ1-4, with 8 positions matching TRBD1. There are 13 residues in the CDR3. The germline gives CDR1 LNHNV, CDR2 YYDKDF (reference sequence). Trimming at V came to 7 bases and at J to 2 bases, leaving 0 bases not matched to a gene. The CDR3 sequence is CATTGGTNEKLFF. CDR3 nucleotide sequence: TGTGCCACCACAGGGGGCACTAATGAAAAACTGTTTTTT. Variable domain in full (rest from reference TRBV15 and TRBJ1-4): DAMVIQNPRYQVTQFGKPVTLSCSQTLNHNVMYWYQQKSSQAPKLLFHYYDKDFNNEADTPDNFQSRRPNTSFCFLDIRSPGLGDTAMYLCATTGGTNEKLFFGSGTQLSVL.

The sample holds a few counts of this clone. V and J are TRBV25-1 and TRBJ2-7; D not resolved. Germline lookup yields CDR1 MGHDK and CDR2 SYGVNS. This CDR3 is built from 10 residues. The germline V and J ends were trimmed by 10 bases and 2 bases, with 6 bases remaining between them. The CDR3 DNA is TGTGCCATACTGCCCTACGAGCAGTACTTC. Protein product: CAILPYEQYF.

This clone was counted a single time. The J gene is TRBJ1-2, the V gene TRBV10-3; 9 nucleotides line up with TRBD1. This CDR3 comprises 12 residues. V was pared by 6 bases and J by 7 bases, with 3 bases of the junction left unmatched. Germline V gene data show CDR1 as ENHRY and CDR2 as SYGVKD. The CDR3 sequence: CAIRDRGRGYTF. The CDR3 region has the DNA TGTGCCATCAGGGACAGGGGCCGTGGCTACACCTTC.

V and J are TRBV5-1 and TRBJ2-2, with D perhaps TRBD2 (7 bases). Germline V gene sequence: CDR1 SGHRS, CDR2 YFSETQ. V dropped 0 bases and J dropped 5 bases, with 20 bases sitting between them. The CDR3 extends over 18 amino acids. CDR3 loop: CASSLASRGAKSTGELFF. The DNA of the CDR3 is TGCGCCAGCAGCTTGGCGAGTCGGGGGGCCAAATCTACCGGGGAGCTGTTTTTT.

The CDR3 spells CASSRDPGGNEQFF. The CDR3 nucleotides are TGTGCCAGCAGTCGGGACCCAGGAGGGAATGAGCAGTTCTTC. J is TRBJ2-1 and V is TRBV6-5; possible D gene TRBD2, 6 bases. The CDR3 runs 14 residues. The germline V gene has CDR1 MNHEY and CDR2 SVGAGI. Trimming removed 5 bases at V and 7 bases at J, with 15 bases between.

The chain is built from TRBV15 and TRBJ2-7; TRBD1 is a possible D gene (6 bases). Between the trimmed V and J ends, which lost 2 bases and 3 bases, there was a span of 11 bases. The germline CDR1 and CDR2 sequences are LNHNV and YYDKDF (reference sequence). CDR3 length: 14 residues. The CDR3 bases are TGTGCCACCAGCAGACCAACAGGGAGCTACGAGCAGTACTTC. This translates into CATSRPTGSYEQYF.